These 7 T cell receptor beta chains originate from one sample sequenced in a study of OX40 agonist ivuxolimab in advanced cancers. TCRdb keeps only in-frame clones here, not all; method: immunoSEQ multiplex PCR. The sample has fewer than 90,000 clones; approximately 89% are singletons. The source was CD4+ or CD8+ T cells sorted from blood, collected in a trial of the OX40 agonist ivuxolimab. These receptors were obtained from an adult with an advanced solid tumor such as melanoma, head and neck, liver or kidney cancer.

The rearrangement links TRBV27 to TRBJ1-2, with a tentative D call TRBD1 (6 bases). CDR1 is MNHEY, CDR2 SMNVEV, per germline (reference sequence). Trimming shortened V by 4 bases and J by 10 bases, and 19 bases separated the two germline ends. The CDR3 has 14 amino acids. The CDR3 spells CASSSLRDTALYTF. CDR3 in DNA: TGTGCCAGCAGTTCACTAAGGGACACCGCCCTCTACACCTTC.

The chain joins TRBV4-1 to TRBJ1-6, with a possible D match to TRBD1 (5 bases). There are 17 residues in the CDR3. V was shortened by 1 base and J by 10 bases, with 20 bases between the two germline ends. In germline, CDR1 is MGHRA, CDR2 YSYEKL. The CDR3 DNA reads TGCGCCAGCAGCCAAGTGGGTCGTAGGCAGGGCGGCTCACCCCTCCACTTT. Its translation: CASSQVGRRQGGSPLHF.

The genes are TRBV28 and TRBJ1-3; D not resolved. The V and J ends lost 5 bases and 0 bases respectively, with 2 bases between them. The CDR3 is made up of 12 amino acids. Looked up from germline, CDR1 is MDHEN and CDR2 is SYDVKM. CDR3 DNA: TGTGCCAGCAGTCTCTCTGGAAACACCATATATTTT. The encoded protein is CASSLSGNTIYF.

The rearrangement links TRBV29-1 to TRBJ2-1; the D gene is possibly TRBD1 (6 bases). Germline loops: CDR1 SQVTM, CDR2 ANQGSEA. Trimming took 3 bases from V and 0 from J, leaving 15 bases between them. CDR3 length equals 16 residues. The CDR3 coding sequence is TGCAGCGTTGAGCCGGCAGGGGCCCCCTCCTACAATGAGCAGTTCTTC. Its protein product is CSVEPAGAPSYNEQFF.

The chain uses TRBV6-5 and TRBJ1-1; TRBD1 is a possible D gene (5 bases). CDR1 and CDR2 (germline): MNHEY, SVGAGI. This CDR3 comprises 13 residues. Trimming took off 5 bases at V and 3 bases at J, with 10 bases between the two ends. In DNA, the CDR3 is TGTGCCAGCAGTCCCGGAGGGGACACTGAAGCTTTCTTT. Encoded protein: CASSPGGDTEAFF.

The V call is TRBV5-1, the J call TRBJ1-6; tentatively, D is TRBD1 (5 bases). The V end was cut by 4 bases, the J end by 6 bases, with 14 bases between. The CDR3 totals 15 residues. Germline lookup yields CDR1 SGHRS and CDR2 YFSETQ. The DNA for the CDR3 is TGCGCCAGCAGCCCCTTGTCAGGGTCTAATTCACCCCTCCACTTT. This encodes CASSPLSGSNSPLHF.

The rearrangement uses TRBV27 and TRBJ1-1; D is undetermined. Trimming cost V 4 bases and J 7 bases, with 16 bases left between them. This CDR3 spans 14 amino acids. Looked up from germline, CDR1 is MNHEY and CDR2 is SMNVEV (reference sequence). CDR3 DNA: TGTGCCAGCAGTTCCCTCACGAGGGCCCTTGAAGCTTTCTTT. Its protein is CASSSLTRALEAFF.